The rows below give T cell receptor beta chains drawn from one sample of a study of identical twins. TCRdb redid the calling of the 5' RACE reads with MiXCR, one entry per CDR3 protein. The table shows 690,000 or so distinct CDR3 sequences, with more than 6.5% occurring only once. These data are also associated with another study on yellow fever vaccine responses in identical twins.

Sequencing was performed on PBMCs. The receptors stem from a young woman in good health. CDR3s include the opening cysteine and the closing phenylalanine or tryptophan. A D gene is named only where the DNA matches it firmly. The size entry is marked missing in some rows and otherwise reads once, few, many or a size class.

J	size	D	V	DNA	CDR3
TRBJ1-2	few	-	TRBV20-1	TGCAGTCCGAATGGGCCCGATCGGGGGGCCCCATTC	CSPNGPDRGAPF
TRBJ2-2	-	TRBD1	TRBV2	TGTGCCAGACAACCGGACAGGGGAAACACCGGGGAGCTGTTTTTT	CARQPDRGNTGELFF
TRBJ2-7	few	-	TRBV28	TGTGCCAGCAGTCCTCGTCGGGGCATCTACGAGCAGTACTTC	CASSPRRGIYEQYF
TRBJ1-5	-	-	TRBV30	TGTGCCTGGAGTTCCGGGGTCAATCAGCCCCAGCATTTT	CAWSSGVNQPQHF
TRBJ2-3	many	-	TRBV4-1	TGCGCCAGCAGCCCCGGGCCAGGGACAGATACGCAGTATTTT	CASSPGPGTDTQYF
TRBJ2-1	many	-	TRBV7-9	TGTGCCAGCAGCTTAGGACTTGGCGAGCAGTTCTTC	CASSLGLGEQFF
TRBJ1-2	many	TRBD1	TRBV5-1	TGCGCCAGCAGCTTCCCGGGACAGAGAAACTATGGCTACACCTTC	CASSFPGQRNYGYTF
TRBJ2-7	many	-	TRBV20-1	TGCAGTGCTTATATACGGGGGGCGACCTACGAGCAGTACTTC	CSAYIRGATYEQYF
TRBJ2-3	-	TRBD2	TRBV5-1	TGCGCCAGCAGCTCTTCGGACCGCCGGACTAGCGGGGGCACAGATACGCAGTATTTT	CASSSSDRRTSGGTDTQYF
TRBJ2-1	many	-	TRBV27	TGTGCCAGCAGTGGAGGGACTCCCGCCTACAATGAGCAGTTCTTC	CASSGGTPAYNEQFF
TRBJ1-5	-	-	TRBV12-3/TRBV12-4	TGTGCCAGCAGCAAAGACATGGGGAATCAGCCCCAGCATTTT	CASSKDMGNQPQHF
TRBJ2-7	few	TRBD2	TRBV11-2	TGTGCCAGCAGGTCCCTAGCGGGCCACGAGCAGTACTTC	CASRSLAGHEQYF
TRBJ2-5	few	-	TRBV13	TGTGCCAGCAGCCCGCGGACTGCCCTCCAAGAGACCCAGTACTTC	CASSPRTALQETQYF
TRBJ2-7	many	TRBD2	TRBV20-1	TGCAGTGCTAGAGATCGACTAGCGGAAAACTACGAGCAGTACTTC	CSARDRLAENYEQYF
TRBJ1-1	many	TRBD1	TRBV24-1	TGTGCCACCAGTGACGGACAGGGAAATATCCCTGAAGCTTTCTTT	CATSDGQGNIPEAFF
TRBJ2-7	many	TRBD1	TRBV25-1	TGTGCCAGCAGGATTGACAGGGCCCTGTACTTC	CASRIDRALYF
TRBJ2-1	-	TRBD2	TRBV5-6	TGTGCCAGCATGAGCGGGGCTAGCTCCTACAATGAGCAGTTCTTC	CASMSGASSYNEQFF
TRBJ2-1	many	-	TRBV29-1	TGCAGCGTTGACCCCGGCAATGAGCAGTTCTTC	CSVDPGNEQFF
TRBJ2-1	many	-	TRBV7-8	TGTGCCAGCAGCCCCGAGACAGATGCGGATGAGCAGTTCTTC	CASSPETDADEQFF
TRBJ2-3	-	-	TRBV5-5	TGTGCCAGCAACATAGCAGGTTACGATACGCAGTATTTT	CASNIAGYDTQYF
TRBJ2-7	many	-	TRBV10-3	TGTGCCATCAGTGCACGAGGGAGACCCTACGAGCAGTACTTC	CAISARGRPYEQYF
TRBJ2-5	-	-	TRBV6-2/TRBV6-3	TGTGCCAGCAGCCGTGGACAGCTTCAAGAGACCCAGTACTTC	CASSRGQLQETQYF
TRBJ2-1	-	TRBD1	TRBV28	TGTCCCAGCAGTTCACCGGGACAGAACAATGAGCAGTTCTTC	CPSSSPGQNNEQFF
TRBJ2-7	-	TRBD1	TRBV5-5	TGTGCCAGCTTTAAACAGGGGCGAGCCTACGAGCAGTACTTC	CASFKQGRAYEQYF
TRBJ2-2	many	TRBD1	TRBV20-1	TGCAGTGCTAGAGAAAACCGACAGGGCACCGGGGAGCTGTTTTTT	CSARENRQGTGELFF
TRBJ1-4	-	TRBD1	TRBV5-1	TGCGCCAGCAGCTTACAAGGGACAGGGGAAGAAAAACTGTTTTTT	CASSLQGTGEEKLFF
TRBJ1-1	many	TRBD1	TRBV12-3/TRBV12-4	TGTGCCAGCAGTTTAACAGACAGGGGGCGCGACACTGAAGCTTTCTTT	CASSLTDRGRDTEAFF
TRBJ1-1	-	-	TRBV23-1	TGCGCCAGCAGGCCCAAGGGCGCTAAGGACACTGAAGCTTTCTTT	CASRPKGAKDTEAFF
TRBJ1-6	few	-	TRBV20-1	TGCAGTGCTCCGCTTAGGGGGGGCAATTCACCCCTCCACTTT	CSAPLRGGNSPLHF
TRBJ1-2	many	TRBD1	TRBV12-3/TRBV12-4	TGTGCCAGCAGCCCGTATACAGGGGGCGTTGACTATGGCTACACCTTC	CASSPYTGGVDYGYTF
TRBJ2-2	many	-	TRBV12-5	TGTGCTAGTGGTACGCCCGGACAGCCCGGGGAGCTGTTTTTT	CASGTPGQPGELFF
TRBJ1-2	few	-	TRBV6-5	TGTGCCAGCAGTTATGCGGCAGGCGGAGGCTACACCTTC	CASSYAAGGGYTF
TRBJ2-6	-	-	TRBV7-9	TGTGCCAGCAGCTCTGCAGAAGCTGGGGCCAACGTCCTGACTTTC	CASSSAEAGANVLTF
TRBJ2-2	-	TRBD1	TRBV28	TGTGCCAGCAGTTTCGGGACAGGGGGCCTCGGGGAGCTGTTTTTT	CASSFGTGGLGELFF
TRBJ2-2	few	TRBD1	TRBV5-1	TGCGCCAGCAGCTTGGATGCAGGGGGCCCCGGGGAGCTGTTTTTT	CASSLDAGGPGELFF
TRBJ2-1	-	-	TRBV6-1	TGTGCCAGCAGGAGTCCAATCAATTCTTACAATGAGCAGTTCTTC	CASRSPINSYNEQFF
TRBJ2-1	few	-	TRBV6-1	TGTGCCAGCAGGCAGGCGGGACAGCACAATGAGCAGTTCTTC	CASRQAGQHNEQFF
TRBJ1-2	many	-	TRBV5-8	TGTGCCAGCAGGTACCGGCAGCCAGCTAACTATGGCTACACCTTC	CASRYRQPANYGYTF
TRBJ2-1	-	-	TRBV30	TGTGCCTCCACAAAGCCACTTTCCTACAATGAGCAGTTCTTC	CASTKPLSYNEQFF
TRBJ2-3	few	TRBD2	TRBV28	TGTGCCAGCAGAACTAGCGGGGGTAGCACAGATACGCAGTATTTT	CASRTSGGSTDTQYF
TRBJ1-1	many	-	TRBV5-6	TGTGCCAGCAGTATGATTTACAAAGGTGAAGCTTTCTTT	CASSMIYKGEAFF